This TCR beta chain was recorded in a study of post-analysis software for immune sequencing data. Across the whole study: Disease courses included relapsing-remitting, secondary progressive and progressive-relapsing multiple sclerosis. The study's findings and limits: Controls showed lower frequencies than patients for several TRBV segments, and TRBV5-6, TRBV5-1 and TRBV20-1 were among these. Samples from one preparation batch, clustered by F measure, grouped strongly together. Significantly lower normalized Chao1 diversity was found in patients with multiple sclerosis relative to controls.

Trimming removed 0 bases at V and 2 bases at J, with 6 bases between. The germline V gene encodes CDR1 MNHEY and CDR2 SVGAGI. The CDR3 consists of 14 residues. This clonotype turned up a few times. What it binds is not known. Unique molecular identifiers were built into the TCR beta cDNA libraries. One entry per CDR3 protein results from TCRdb running MiXCR on the PCR reads. Of hundreds of thousands of distinct CDR3 sequences in the sample, roughly 46% were seen once. V and J are TRBV6-5 and TRBJ2-3, with D perhaps TRBD1 (5 bases). The clonotype originates from a girl aged 5 to 17 with multiple sclerosis. Sequenced material: blood. CDR3 bases: TGTGCCAGCAGTTACTCACAGGCCACAGATACGCAGTATTTT. It codes for CASSYSQATDTQYF.